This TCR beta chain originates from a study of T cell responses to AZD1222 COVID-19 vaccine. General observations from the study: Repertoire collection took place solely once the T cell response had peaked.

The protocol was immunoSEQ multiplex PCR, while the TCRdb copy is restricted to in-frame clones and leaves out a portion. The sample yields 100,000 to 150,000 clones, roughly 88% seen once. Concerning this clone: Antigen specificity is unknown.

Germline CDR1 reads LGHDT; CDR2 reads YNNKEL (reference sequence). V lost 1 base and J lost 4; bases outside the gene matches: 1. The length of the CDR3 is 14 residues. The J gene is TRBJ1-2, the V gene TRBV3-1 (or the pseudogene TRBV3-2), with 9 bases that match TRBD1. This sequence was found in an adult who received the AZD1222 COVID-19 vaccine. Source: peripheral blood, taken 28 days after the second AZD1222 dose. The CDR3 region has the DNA TGTGCCAGCAGCCAAGGGACAGGGGCCTATGGCTACACCTTC. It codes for CASSQGTGAYGYTF.